This T cell receptor beta chain derives from a study of T-cell memory formation after mild COVID-19. Findings and caveats of the study: Clones that shrank (day 15 to 85) were balanced CD4/CD8, whereas later expanders leaned CD4+. Cross-reactive memory apparently joined, as some responding clones appeared in pre-infection memory.

The authors produced TCR alpha and TCR beta cDNA libraries with sample barcodes and UMIs by 5'RACE using constant-segment primers. TCRdb independently ran MiXCR on the 5' RACE reads; one entry per CDR3 protein. This sample yields around 140,000 distinct CDR3 sequences, of which about 19% are seen a single time; under 2.5% belongs to the top ten. Points on this clonotype: Its antigen is as yet unknown.

Germline CDR1 and CDR2: LGHDT and YNNKEL (reference sequence). The V and J ends lost 4 bases and 7 bases respectively, with 13 bases between them. This CDR3 spans 13 amino acids. The origin of this receptor is an adult woman who had mild COVID-19 (a few samples of this study predate the infection). Cell type and time point are not known. The chain joins TRBV3-1 to TRBJ2-5, with D perhaps matching TRBD1 or TRBD2 (5 bases each). Sequenced sample: PBMCs or a T cell subset sorted from them (not recorded which). CDR3 amino acids: CASSRRGPGTQYF. In nucleotides, the CDR3 is TGTGCCAGCAGCCGACGGGGACCGGGGACCCAGTACTTC.